The 22 T cell receptor beta chains below were found in one sample sequenced in a study of brain T cells in children with intractable seizures. Profiled with immunoSEQ multiplex PCR; TCRdb holds only in-frame clones, not every one. The data show some 64,000 clones, 95% to 97% seen once. The material sequenced was peripheral blood, taken at surgery. These receptors were collected from a boy in the first two years of life with focal cortical dysplasia and intractable seizures.

The chain recombines TRBV28 with TRBJ2-7; no firm D call. Germline V gene sequence: CDR1 MDHEN, CDR2 SYDVKM. The CDR3 is 12 residues long. Trimming took off 6 bases at V and 0 bases at J, with 6 bases between the two ends. The CDR3 reads CASRTVSYEQYF. DNA for the CDR3: TGTGCCAGCAGGACTGTCTCCTACGAGCAGTACTTC.

The chain links TRBV19 to TRBJ1-1; TRBD1 is a possible D gene (6 bases). From germline, CDR1 is LNHDA and CDR2 SQIVND (reference sequence). This CDR3 is built from 15 residues. V lost 9 bases, J lost 0 bases, and 17 bases lay in between. The CDR3 DNA sequence: TGTGCCAGCCAAGGGGGGGACATTCTGAACACTGAAGCTTTCTTT. This translates into CASQGGDILNTEAFF.

The chain uses TRBV6-5 and TRBJ2-7, with TRBD2 matching over 7 bases. Per germline, CDR1 MNHEY and CDR2 SVGAGI. There are 13 residues in the CDR3. With V trimmed by 6 bases and J by 5 bases, 7 bases remained unmatched. The CDR3 DNA follows: TGTGCCAGCAGGTGGAATGGGAGGGACGAGCAGTACTTC. Translating it yields CASRWNGRDEQYF.

This chain links TRBV12-3 or TRBV12-4 with TRBJ1-2; no reliable D call. Trimming shortened V by 2 bases and J by 4 bases, and 8 bases separated the two germline ends. This CDR3 contains 13 residues. The CDR3 nucleotides read TGTGCCAGCAGTTTATCGGATCTCTATGGCTACACCTTC. It translates to CASSLSDLYGYTF.

The rearrangement links TRBV7-9 to TRBJ1-4; 12 bases fit TRBD1. The CDR3 is 19 residues long. Germline V CDR1 and CDR2: SEHNR, FQNEAQ (reference sequence). The junction had 13 bases not matched to a gene; V was cut back by 4 bases and J by 4 bases. The CDR3 bases are TGTGCCAGCAGCTACCCCCTGGGACAGGGGGCGCAGGGTAATGAAAAACTGTTTTTT. It yields the protein CASSYPLGQGAQGNEKLFF. Based on the CDR3 plus reference TRBV7-9 and TRBJ1-4, the full variable domain is DTGVSQNPRHKITKRGQNVTFRCDPISEHNRLYWYRQTLGQGPEFLTYFQNEAQLEKSRLLSDRFSAERPKGSFSTLEIQRTEQGDSAMYLCASSYPLGQGAQGNEKLFFGSGTQLSVL.

The chain couples TRBV5-5 to TRBJ2-5; TRBD2 is a possible D gene (6 bases). The CDR3 loop spans 14 amino acids. The germline gives CDR1 SGHKS, CDR2 YYEKEE (reference sequence). The V end lost 2 bases, the J end lost 5 bases, and 13 bases lay between the germline ends. For the CDR3, the DNA is TGTGCCAGCAGCTTAGTGGGGGGAGGTGAGACCCAGTACTTC. Translated: CASSLVGGGETQYF.

This clone was observed a single time. The chain joins TRBV7-9 to TRBJ1-1; no clear D gene. From germline, CDR1 is SEHNR and CDR2 FQNEAQ (reference sequence). V dropped 1 base and J dropped 5 bases, with 5 bases sitting between them. The CDR3 runs to 12 residues. The CDR3 DNA is TGTGCCAGCAGCTTAGGGCCGACTGAAGCTTTCTTT. Translated, it gives CASSLGPTEAFF.

The genes are TRBV4-3 and TRBJ2-1; no reliable D call. V was cut by 1 base and J by 8 bases, with 12 bases left in between. The germline gives CDR1 LGHNA, CDR2 YSLEER. This CDR3 has 14 residues. This CDR3 reads CASSQAPRVDEQFF. The CDR3 DNA follows: TGCGCCAGCAGCCAAGCTCCTAGAGTTGATGAGCAGTTCTTC.

The chain recombines TRBV7-8 with TRBJ2-2; 12 bases line up with TRBD1. Germline values: CDR1 SGHVS, CDR2 FQNEAQ. Germline trimming cut 5 bases from V and 8 bases from J; bases unmatched to any gene: 9. The CDR3 is 16 residues long. CDR3: CASSPPGQGAWGELFF. The DNA for the CDR3 is TGTGCCAGCAGCCCCCCGGGACAGGGGGCCTGGGGGGAGCTGTTTTTT. The whole variable domain, filled in from reference TRBV7-8 and TRBJ2-2, reads GAGVSQSPRYKVAKRGQDVALRCDPISGHVSLFWYQQALGQGPEFLTYFQNEAQLDKSGLPSDRFFAERPEGSVSTLKIQRTQQEDSAVYLCASSPPGQGAWGELFFGEGSRLTVL.

The V gene is TRBV19, the J gene TRBJ2-5, with D possibly TRBD2 on 6 matching bases. The germline CDR1 and CDR2 sequences are LNHDA and SQIVND (reference sequence). This CDR3 is 13 amino acids long. Deletions cut 6 bases from V and 2 bases from J, with 10 bases between. CDR3 loop: CASSARGQETQYF. In DNA, the CDR3 is TGTGCCAGTAGCGCCCGGGGGCAAGAGACCCAGTACTTC.

V and J are TRBV6-5 and TRBJ2-7, with 10 bases matching TRBD1. Germline CDR1 is MNHEY and CDR2 is SVGAGI. The CDR3 contains 14 residues. With 7 bases clipped from V and 5 bases from J, the junction kept 8 bases outside the gene matches. The CDR3 reads CASTLRQGADEQYF. As DNA, the CDR3 is TGTGCCAGCACCTTAAGACAGGGGGCAGACGAGCAGTACTTC.

The chain combines TRBV18 with TRBJ1-1; D remains unclear. The germline V gene encodes CDR1 KGHSH and CDR2 LQKENI. The CDR3 covers 14 residues. The V and J ends lost 2 bases and 5 bases respectively, with 12 bases between them. The DNA for the CDR3 is TGTGCCAGCTCACCAAACTTCGACGGGACTGAAGCTTTCTTT. It is translated as CASSPNFDGTEAFF.

This rearrangement joins TRBV9 to TRBJ2-7; D gene ambiguous. V was clipped by 4 bases and J by 3 bases, with 8 bases between them. The CDR3 runs 12 residues. The V gene's germline CDR1 is SGDLS and CDR2 YYNGEE. CDR3 in DNA: TGTGCCAGCAGCAGTGACGTCTACGAGCAGTACTTC. Translating gives CASSSDVYEQYF.

The chain carries TRBV4-2 and TRBJ2-3; D call uncertain. Trimming pared 0 bases from V and 0 bases from J, leaving 10 bases between. The CDR3 has 16 amino acids. Germline V gives CDR1 LGHNA, CDR2 YNFKEQ. The CDR3 protein is CASSQDRGRSTDTQYF. The CDR3 DNA follows: TGTGCCAGCAGCCAAGATCGAGGTAGAAGCACAGATACGCAGTATTTT.

The chain has TRBV7-6 and TRBJ1-3, with D hard to call. CDR1 and CDR2 (germline): SGHVS, FNYEAQ. Trimming took 3 bases from V and 0 from J, leaving 12 bases between them. This CDR3 comprises 16 residues. The CDR3 nucleotides read TGTGCCAGCAGCTTGGTTGGGCCCCTCTCTGGAAACACCATATATTTT. Translating it yields CASSLVGPLSGNTIYF.

This chain joins TRBV27 and TRBJ2-4; a possible D gene is TRBD2 (7 bases). CDR3 size: 15 residues. V gave up 5 bases and J gave up 0 bases, with 11 bases separating them. The V gene's germline CDR1 is MNHEY and CDR2 SMNVEV (reference sequence). The CDR3 region has the DNA TGTGCCAGCAGTCGAGGGGGGGTAGCCAAAAACATTCAGTACTTC. It specifies CASSRGGVAKNIQYF.

CDR3 sequence: CASSRDYTYEQYF. CDR3 sequence (DNA): TGTGCCAGCAGCCGGGACTACACCTACGAGCAGTACTTC. The rearrangement uses TRBV3-1 (or the pseudogene TRBV3-2) and TRBJ2-7; TRBD2 agrees at 7 bases. V lost 4 bases, J lost 2 bases, and 2 bases stayed unmatched. Germline V gene data show CDR1 as LGHDT and CDR2 as YNNKEL (reference sequence). The CDR3 totals 13 residues.

The J gene is TRBJ2-3, the V gene TRBV5-1, with 12 bases that match TRBD2. V was clipped by 4 bases and J by 6 bases; unmatched bases: 12. The CDR3 loop spans 17 amino acids. Germline-derived CDR1 and CDR2 are SGHRS and YFSETQ. CDR3 DNA: TGCGCCAGCAGCCTCGAAGCTAGCGGGGGGGCATTGGATACGCAGTATTTT. This encodes CASSLEASGGALDTQYF.

V and J are TRBV27 and TRBJ2-5, with D possibly being TRBD1 (5 bases). V was cut by 5 bases and J by 2 bases, with 12 bases left in between. Germline CDR1 and CDR2: MNHEY and SMNVEV (reference sequence). This CDR3 has 14 amino acids. CDR3 bases: TGTGCCAGCAGTCCAGGACACCTTCAAGAGACCCAGTACTTC. This encodes CASSPGHLQETQYF.

The chain uses TRBV6-5 and TRBJ2-3; the match to TRBD1 covers 8 bases. Looked up from germline, CDR1 is MNHEY and CDR2 is SVGAGI. V was clipped by 7 bases and J by 3 bases; unmatched bases: 6. The CDR3 has 14 residues. The CDR3 spells CASIKTGETDTQYF. For the CDR3, the DNA is TGTGCCAGCATTAAGACAGGGGAGACAGATACGCAGTATTTT.

The chain uses TRBV15 and TRBJ1-5; 8 positions agree with TRBD1. V gave up 4 bases and J gave up 5 bases; unmatched junction bases: 7. This CDR3 comprises 15 residues. Germline V gene lookup returns CDR1 LNHNV and CDR2 YYDKDF (reference sequence). The chain's CDR3 is CATSKSQDRDQPQHF. CDR3 nucleotide sequence: TGTGCCACCAGCAAGTCCCAGGACAGGGATCAGCCCCAGCATTTT.

This CDR3 is CASSLGQGALNYEQYF. CDR3 bases: TGTGCCAGCAGCTTGGGACAGGGGGCTCTCAACTACGAGCAGTACTTC. V usage is TRBV7-9 and J usage is TRBJ2-7; 12 nucleotides agree with TRBD1. In germline, CDR1 is SEHNR, CDR2 FQNEAQ (reference sequence). The CDR3 sequence is 16 residues long. Unmatched junction bases numbered 6, after V lost 3 bases and J lost 3 bases. The whole variable domain, filled in from reference TRBV7-9 and TRBJ2-7, reads DTGVSQNPRHKITKRGQNVTFRCDPISEHNRLYWYRQTLGQGPEFLTYFQNEAQLEKSRLLSDRFSAERPKGSFSTLEIQRTEQGDSAMYLCASSLGQGALNYEQYFGPGTRLTVT.